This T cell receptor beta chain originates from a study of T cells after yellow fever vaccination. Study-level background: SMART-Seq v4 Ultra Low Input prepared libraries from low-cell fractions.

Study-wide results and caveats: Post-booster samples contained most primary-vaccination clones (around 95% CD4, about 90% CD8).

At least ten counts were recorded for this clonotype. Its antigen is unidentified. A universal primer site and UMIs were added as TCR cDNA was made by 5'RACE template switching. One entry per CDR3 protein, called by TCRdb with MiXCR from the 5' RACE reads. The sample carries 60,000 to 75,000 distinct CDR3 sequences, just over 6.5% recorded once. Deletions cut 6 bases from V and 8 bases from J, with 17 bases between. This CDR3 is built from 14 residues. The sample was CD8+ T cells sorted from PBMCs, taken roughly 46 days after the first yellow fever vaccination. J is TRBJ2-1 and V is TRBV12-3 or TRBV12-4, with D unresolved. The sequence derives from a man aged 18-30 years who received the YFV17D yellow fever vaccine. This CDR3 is CASRPRATGDEQFF. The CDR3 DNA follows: TGTGCCAGCAGGCCCCGTGCTACTGGGGATGAGCAGTTCTTC.